A single sample gave rise to the 8 T cell receptor beta chains below, sequenced in a study of beta chain features in type 1 diabetes. Findings and caveats of the study: Within each of all four CD4+ subsets, Type 1 diabetes patients had TCRB CDR3s that were moderately but significantly shorter.

Isolated RNA was reverse transcribed in full, so expressed TCRB transcripts were sequenced. Profiling relied on immunoSEQ multiplex PCR, and the TCRdb table lists in-frame clones only, not all of them. The table has roughly 340,000 clones, approximately 15% seen once; the top ten hold roughly 0.015%. For these TCRs, the target antigens are not known. The sequenced sample consisted of naive CD4+ T cells from blood. These receptor sequences come from a young woman with type 1 diabetes.

Written as DNA, the CDR3 is TGTGCCAGCAGCTTAGATCCCGGGACTAGCTCCGGTGAGCAGTTCTTC. Translation gives CASSLDPGTSSGEQFF. The chain combines TRBV11-2 with TRBJ2-1, with 9 nucleotides matching TRBD2. Per germline, CDR1 SGHAT and CDR2 FQNNGV. The J segment lost 9 bases and the V segment lost 0 bases, leaving 9 bases of the junction unmatched. The CDR3 is 16 residues long.

This clone has a handful of counts. The genes are TRBV5-4 and TRBJ2-7; 7 nucleotides align to TRBD1. The length of the CDR3 is 15 residues. V was pared by 4 bases and J by 1 base, with 8 bases of the junction left unmatched. The germline V gene has CDR1 SGHNT and CDR2 YYREEE (reference sequence). In DNA, the CDR3 is TGTGCCAGCAGCGACCTTAAGGGACAGTCCTACGAGCAGTACTTC. This translates into CASSDLKGQSYEQYF.

This clone has just a few counts. The chain is built from TRBV9 and TRBJ2-1; 8 bases align to TRBD2. Germline CDR1 SGDLS, CDR2 YYNGEE. The CDR3 consists of 17 residues. V was clipped by 3 bases and J by 2 bases; unmatched bases: 10. CDR3 nucleotide sequence: TGTGCCAGCAGCGCCGGGCCCAGCGGGAGCCCCTACAATGAGCAGTTCTTC. It yields the protein CASSAGPSGSPYNEQFF. The full variable domain, with the rest looked up from reference TRBV9 and TRBJ2-1, is DSGVTQTPKHLITATGQRVTLRCSPRSGDLSVYWYQQSLDQGLQFLIQYYNGEERAKGNILERFSAQQFPDLHSELNLSSLELGDSALYFCASSAGPSGSPYNEQFFGPGTRLTVL.

A few counts support this clone. This sequence joins TRBV10-3 and TRBJ2-5; possibly TRBD1 for D (5 bases). In germline, CDR1 is ENHRY, CDR2 SYGVKD. V lost 6 bases to trimming and J lost 2 bases, with 16 bases between them. The CDR3 is 15 amino acids. In DNA, the CDR3 is TGTGCCATCAGACCTCATACCGACAGTCAAGAGACCCAGTACTTC. Protein sequence: CAIRPHTDSQETQYF.

This chain links TRBV7-9 with TRBJ1-5; D may be TRBD1 (6 bases). The germline CDR1 and CDR2 sequences are SEHNR and FQNEAQ (reference sequence). The CDR3 sequence is 16 residues long. V was clipped by 3 bases and J by 2 bases, with 14 bases between them. Written as DNA, the CDR3 is TGTGCCAGCAGCTTTAGCGGGGGCTTAGGCAATCAGCCCCAGCATTTT. It yields the protein CASSFSGGLGNQPQHF.

This clone was counted between two and nine times. The V gene is TRBV11-2, the J gene TRBJ1-5; tentative D call: TRBD1 (5 bases). Germline CDR1 reads SGHAT; CDR2 reads FQNNGV. The length of the CDR3 is 14 residues. V was clipped by 5 bases and J by 1 base, with 9 bases between them. CDR3: CASSLGLSNQPQHF. DNA for the CDR3: TGTGCCAGCAGCCTGGGACTGAGCAATCAGCCCCAGCATTTT.

This chain uses TRBV30 with TRBJ2-2, with 8 positions matching TRBD1. The CDR3 has 16 residues. Germline V gene data show CDR1 as GTSNPN and CDR2 as SVGIG (reference sequence). V was clipped by 3 bases and J by 5 bases; unmatched bases: 11. The CDR3 is CAWRPDRGALTGELFF. In DNA form, the CDR3 reads TGTGCCTGGAGACCAGACAGGGGAGCTTTAACCGGGGAGCTGTTTTTT.

This clone was counted a few times. The chain is built from TRBV27 and TRBJ2-3; 12 nucleotides agree with TRBD1. Unmatched junction bases numbered 0, after V lost 1 base and J lost 4 bases. The CDR3 sequence is 15 residues long. Germline V lookup: CDR1 MNHEY, CDR2 SMNVEV (reference sequence). The CDR3 reads CASSLWDRGPDTQYF. Written as DNA, the CDR3 is TGTGCCAGCAGTTTATGGGACAGGGGGCCAGATACGCAGTATTTT.